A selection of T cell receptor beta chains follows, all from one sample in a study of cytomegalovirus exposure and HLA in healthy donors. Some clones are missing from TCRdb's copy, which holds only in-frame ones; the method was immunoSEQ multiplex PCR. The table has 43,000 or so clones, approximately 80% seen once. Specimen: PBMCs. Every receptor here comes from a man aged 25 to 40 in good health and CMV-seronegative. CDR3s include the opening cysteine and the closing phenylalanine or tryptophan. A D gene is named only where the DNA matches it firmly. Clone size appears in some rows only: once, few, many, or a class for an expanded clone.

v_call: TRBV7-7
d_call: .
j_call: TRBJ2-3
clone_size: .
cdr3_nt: TGTGCCAGCAGCTTAGGAGGCCCGAGGGATACGCAGTATTTT
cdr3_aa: CASSLGGPRDTQYF

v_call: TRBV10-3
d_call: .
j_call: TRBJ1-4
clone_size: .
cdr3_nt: TGTGCCACCAGACCAACAGCAACTAATGAAAAACTGTTTTTT
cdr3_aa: CATRPTATNEKLFF

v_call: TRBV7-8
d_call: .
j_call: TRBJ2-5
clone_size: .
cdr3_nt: TGTGCCAGCAGCTTAGCTGGCGGCATCCAAGAGACCCAGTACTTC
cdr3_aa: CASSLAGGIQETQYF

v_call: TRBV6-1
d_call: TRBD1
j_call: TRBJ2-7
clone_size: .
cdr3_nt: TGTGCCAGCAGGGGGACAGGCCACTACGAGCAGTACTTC
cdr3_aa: CASRGTGHYEQYF

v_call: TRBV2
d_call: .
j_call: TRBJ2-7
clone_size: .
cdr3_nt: TGTGCCAGCAATGATGGACAGCCCTACGAGCAGTACTTC
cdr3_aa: CASNDGQPYEQYF

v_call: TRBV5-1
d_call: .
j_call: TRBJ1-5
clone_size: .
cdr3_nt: TGCGCCAGCAGCTTAGGGGATCCCAATCAGCCCCAGCATTTT
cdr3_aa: CASSLGDPNQPQHF

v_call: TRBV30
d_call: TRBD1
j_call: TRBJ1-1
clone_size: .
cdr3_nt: TGTGCCTGGAATTCCGGGACAGTGAACACTGAAGCTTTCTTT
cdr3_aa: CAWNSGTVNTEAFF

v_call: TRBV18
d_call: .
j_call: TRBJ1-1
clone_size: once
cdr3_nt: TGTGCCAGCTCACCACCTTATCTTTCGAACACTGAAGCTTTCTTT
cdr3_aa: CASSPPYLSNTEAFF

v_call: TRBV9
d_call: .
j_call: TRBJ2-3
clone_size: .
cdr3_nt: TGTGCCAGCAGTACCGGTAGCACGAGCACAGATACGCAGTATTTT
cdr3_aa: CASSTGSTSTDTQYF

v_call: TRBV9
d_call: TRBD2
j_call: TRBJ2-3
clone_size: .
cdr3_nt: TGTGCCAGCAGCGTAGGTGATAGCGGGAGCCGTAGCACAGATACGCAGTATTTT
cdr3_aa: CASSVGDSGSRSTDTQYF

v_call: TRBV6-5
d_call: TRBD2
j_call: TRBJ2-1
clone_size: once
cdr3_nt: TGTGCCAGCAGTTACTGGAGCGGGAGTTTGGGTGAGCAGTTCTTC
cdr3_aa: CASSYWSGSLGEQFF

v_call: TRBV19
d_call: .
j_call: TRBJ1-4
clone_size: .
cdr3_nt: TGTGCCAGTAGTCTGCGGGGCAATGGCAGGACTAATGAAAAACTGTTTTTT
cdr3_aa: CASSLRGNGRTNEKLFF

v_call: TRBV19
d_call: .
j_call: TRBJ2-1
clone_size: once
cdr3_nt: TGTGCCAGTAGCCCCGTGTTGTCCTACAATGAGCAGTTCTTC
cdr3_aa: CASSPVLSYNEQFF

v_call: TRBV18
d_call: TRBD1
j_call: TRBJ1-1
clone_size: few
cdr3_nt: TGTGCCAGCTCACCGACTAAACAGGGGGGCGCTGAAGCTTTCTTT
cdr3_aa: CASSPTKQGGAEAFF

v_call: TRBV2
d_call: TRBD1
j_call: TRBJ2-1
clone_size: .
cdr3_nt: TGTGCCAGCGGCGTCCGGGACAGGTTCGGCAATGAGCAGTTCTTC
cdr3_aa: CASGVRDRFGNEQFF

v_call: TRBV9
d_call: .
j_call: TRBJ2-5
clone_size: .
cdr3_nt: TGTGCCAACCTCGTGGCACAGCAAGAGACCCAGTACTTC
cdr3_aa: CANLVAQQETQYF

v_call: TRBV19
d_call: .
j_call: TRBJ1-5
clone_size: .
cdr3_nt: TGTGCCAGTAGTATAGGTGAGGCTCAGCCCCAGCATTTT
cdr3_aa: CASSIGEAQPQHF

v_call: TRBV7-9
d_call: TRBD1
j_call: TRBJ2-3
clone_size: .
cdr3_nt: TGTGCCAGCAGCCCTCGGACAGGGCGAGGCACAGATACGCAGTATTTT
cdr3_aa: CASSPRTGRGTDTQYF

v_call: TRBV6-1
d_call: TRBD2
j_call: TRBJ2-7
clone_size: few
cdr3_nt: TGTGCCAGCAGTGAAGGGAGCGGGATTCGCGAGCAGTACTTC
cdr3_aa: CASSEGSGIREQYF

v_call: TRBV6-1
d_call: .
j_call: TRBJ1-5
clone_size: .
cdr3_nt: TGTGCCAGCAGGTGGAACAGGGGCAATCAGCCCCAGCATTTT
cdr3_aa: CASRWNRGNQPQHF

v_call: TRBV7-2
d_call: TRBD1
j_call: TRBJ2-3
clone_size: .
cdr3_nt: TGTGCCAGCAGCCGAGAAGAGGGGGCGGCGCAGTATTTT
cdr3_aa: CASSREEGAAQYF

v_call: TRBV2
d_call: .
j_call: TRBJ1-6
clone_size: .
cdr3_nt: TGTGCCAGCAGTGATGGAGGGAATTCACCCCTCCACTTT
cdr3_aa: CASSDGGNSPLHF

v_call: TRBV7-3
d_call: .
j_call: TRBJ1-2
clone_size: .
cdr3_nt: TGTGCCAGCAGCTACAGGGATGGCTATGGCTACACCTTC
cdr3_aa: CASSYRDGYGYTF

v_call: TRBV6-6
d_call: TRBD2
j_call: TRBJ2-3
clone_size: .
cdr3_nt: TGTGCCAGCAGTTGGACTAGCGGGACAGATACGCAGTATTTT
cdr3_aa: CASSWTSGTDTQYF

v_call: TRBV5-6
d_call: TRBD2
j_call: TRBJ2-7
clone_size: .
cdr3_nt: TGTGCCAGCAGCAAGGGTTTAACTAGCGGGATTGGGGGCTACGAGCAGTACTTC
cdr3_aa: CASSKGLTSGIGGYEQYF

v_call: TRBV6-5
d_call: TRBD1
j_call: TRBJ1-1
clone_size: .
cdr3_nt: TGTGCCAGCAGTTACCATGGACAGGGGGCGGCTACTGAAGCTTTCTTT
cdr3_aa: CASSYHGQGAATEAFF

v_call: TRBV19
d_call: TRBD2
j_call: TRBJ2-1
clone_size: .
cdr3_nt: TGTGCCAGTACCCCATGGGCTAGCGGCACGGCTGAGCAGTTCTTC
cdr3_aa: CASTPWASGTAEQFF

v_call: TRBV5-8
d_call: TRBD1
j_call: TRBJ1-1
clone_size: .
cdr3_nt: TGTGCCAGCAGCTTGAACGTGGGACAGGGAGGTACTGAAGCTTTCTTT
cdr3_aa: CASSLNVGQGGTEAFF

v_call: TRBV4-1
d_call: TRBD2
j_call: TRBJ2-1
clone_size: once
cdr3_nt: TGCGCCAGCAGCCCCAAGTTAGGGAGGAGAGGGACTAGCGGGAATGAGCAGTTCTTC
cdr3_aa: CASSPKLGRRGTSGNEQFF

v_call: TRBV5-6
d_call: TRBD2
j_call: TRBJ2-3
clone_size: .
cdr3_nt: TGTGCCAGCAGCTTTGTTAGTCTAGCGGGAATGGATACGCAGTATTTT
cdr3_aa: CASSFVSLAGMDTQYF

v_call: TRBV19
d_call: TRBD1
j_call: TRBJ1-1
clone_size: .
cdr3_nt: TGTGCCAGTAGTATAGGCCACAGGGGGCGAATGAACACTGAAGCTTTCTTT
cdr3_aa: CASSIGHRGRMNTEAFF

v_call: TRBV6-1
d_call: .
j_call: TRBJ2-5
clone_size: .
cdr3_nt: TGTGCCAGCAGTGAAAGTATAGCTAGTGGGGCGGAGACCCAGTACTTC
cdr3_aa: CASSESIASGAETQYF

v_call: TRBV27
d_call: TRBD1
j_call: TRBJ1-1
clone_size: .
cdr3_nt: TGTGCCAGCAGTTTATTGGGACAGGGCACTGAAGCTTTCTTT
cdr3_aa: CASSLLGQGTEAFF

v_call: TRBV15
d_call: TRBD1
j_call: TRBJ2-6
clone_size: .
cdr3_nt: TGTGCCACCAGCGCCTCTTTGGGGGGACAGGGCTTCTCTGGGGCCAACGTCCTGACTTTC
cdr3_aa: CATSASLGGQGFSGANVLTF

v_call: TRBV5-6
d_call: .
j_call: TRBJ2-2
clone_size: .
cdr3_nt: TGTGCCAGCAGACCACAGGGAAGGAGCACCGGGGAGCTGTTTTTT
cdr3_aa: CASRPQGRSTGELFF

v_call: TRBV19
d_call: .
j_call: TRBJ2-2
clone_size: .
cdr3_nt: TGTGCCAGTAGTGCGGTTTTGGCCACCGGGGAGCTGTTTTTT
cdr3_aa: CASSAVLATGELFF

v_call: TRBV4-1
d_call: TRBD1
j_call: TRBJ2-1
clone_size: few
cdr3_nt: TGCGCCAGCAGCCAGGCCCCAGGACAGGGGGCGGTTTACAATGAGCAGTTCTTC
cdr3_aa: CASSQAPGQGAVYNEQFF

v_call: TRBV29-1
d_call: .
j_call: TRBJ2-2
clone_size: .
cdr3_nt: TGCAGCGTTGAAATCGGGAGTGCTCGGAACACCGGGGAGCTGTTTTTT
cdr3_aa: CSVEIGSARNTGELFF

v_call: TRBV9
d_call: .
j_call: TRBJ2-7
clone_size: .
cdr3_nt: TGTGCCAGCAGCGTAGACGATAGCCAGGGCTACGAGCAGTACTTC
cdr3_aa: CASSVDDSQGYEQYF

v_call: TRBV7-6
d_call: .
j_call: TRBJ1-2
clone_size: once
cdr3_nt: TGTGCCAGCAGCTTAGGAACAGGGAGTCTCGGCTACACCTTC
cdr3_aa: CASSLGTGSLGYTF

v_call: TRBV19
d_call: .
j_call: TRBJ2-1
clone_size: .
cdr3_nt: TGTGCCAGTAGGGGGGTGGGGGCGGGAACCTCCCAGGGGGACAATGAGCAGTTCTTC
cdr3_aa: CASRGVGAGTSQGDNEQFF

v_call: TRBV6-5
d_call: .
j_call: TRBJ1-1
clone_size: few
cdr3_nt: TGTGCCAGCAGACCGGGACTCCTTAACACTGAAGCTTTCTTT
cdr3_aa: CASRPGLLNTEAFF

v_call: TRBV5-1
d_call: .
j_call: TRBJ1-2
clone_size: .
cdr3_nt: TGCGCCAGCAGCAGGGGGGGGGCTCGGTATGGCTACACCTTC
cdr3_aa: CASSRGGARYGYTF

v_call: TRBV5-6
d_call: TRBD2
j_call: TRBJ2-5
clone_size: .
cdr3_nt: TGTGCCAGCAGCTTGGCTGCGGGAGCAGCCTCCCAAGAGACCCAGTACTTC
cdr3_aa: CASSLAAGAASQETQYF

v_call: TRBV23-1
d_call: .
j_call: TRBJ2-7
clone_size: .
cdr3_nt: TGCGCCAGCAGCTGGACAGGGAGGGGGTGGGAGCAGTACTTC
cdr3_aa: CASSWTGRGWEQYF

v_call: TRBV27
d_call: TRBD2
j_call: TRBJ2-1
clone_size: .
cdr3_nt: TGTGCCAGCAGACTAGCGGGAACGAATCCCTACAATGAGCAGTTCTTC
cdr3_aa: CASRLAGTNPYNEQFF

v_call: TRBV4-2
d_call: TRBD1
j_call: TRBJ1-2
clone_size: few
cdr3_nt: TGTGCCAGCAGCCAAGGGACAGGCCAAGTGGGCTACACCTTC
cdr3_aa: CASSQGTGQVGYTF

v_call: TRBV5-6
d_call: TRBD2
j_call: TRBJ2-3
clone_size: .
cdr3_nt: TGTGCCAGCAGCTTGGCCGTAGTAGCGGGAGGGGATACGCAGTATTTT
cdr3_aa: CASSLAVVAGGDTQYF

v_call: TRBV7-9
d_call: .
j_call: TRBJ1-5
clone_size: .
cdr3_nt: TGTGCCAGCAGCTCGGCGGAGCCGGGCAATCAGCCCCAGCATTTT
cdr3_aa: CASSSAEPGNQPQHF

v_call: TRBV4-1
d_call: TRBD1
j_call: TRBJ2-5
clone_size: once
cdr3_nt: TGCGCCAGCAGCCAGACGAACAGGGGCCAAGAGACCCAGTACTTC
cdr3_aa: CASSQTNRGQETQYF

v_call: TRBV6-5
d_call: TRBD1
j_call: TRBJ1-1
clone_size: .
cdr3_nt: TGTGCCAGCAAGTGGGGACAGGTCTCCACTGAAGCTTTCTTT
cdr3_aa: CASKWGQVSTEAFF

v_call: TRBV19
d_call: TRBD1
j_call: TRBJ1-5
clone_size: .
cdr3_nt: TGTGCCAGTAAGGTGACAGGGAGCAATCAGCCCCAGCATTTT
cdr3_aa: CASKVTGSNQPQHF